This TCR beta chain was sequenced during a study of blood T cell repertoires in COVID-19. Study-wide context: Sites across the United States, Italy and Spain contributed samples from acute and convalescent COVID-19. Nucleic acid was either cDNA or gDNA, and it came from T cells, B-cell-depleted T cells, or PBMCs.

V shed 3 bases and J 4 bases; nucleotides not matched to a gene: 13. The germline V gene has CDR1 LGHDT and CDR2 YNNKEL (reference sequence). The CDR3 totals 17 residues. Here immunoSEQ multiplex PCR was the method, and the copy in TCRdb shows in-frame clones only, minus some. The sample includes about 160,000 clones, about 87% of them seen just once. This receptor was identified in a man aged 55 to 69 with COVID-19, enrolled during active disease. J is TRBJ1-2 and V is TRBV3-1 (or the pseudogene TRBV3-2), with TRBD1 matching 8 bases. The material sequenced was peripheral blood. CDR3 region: CASSQARTGRVGYGYTF. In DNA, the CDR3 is TGTGCCAGCAGCCAGGCTAGGACAGGGCGGGTTGGCTATGGCTACACCTTC.